The sequence of this TCR beta chain was determined in a study of vaccination and CD4 T cells after COVID-19. Study details: A CEFX pool, an HIV-1 Nef pool, or else no peptide went into the control cultures.

The Oncomine TCR Beta short-read assay sequenced DNA from cultured CD4+ T cells. TCRdb itself ran the PCR reads through MiXCR, one entry per CDR3 protein. The sample has around 20,000 distinct CDR3 sequences, about 64% seen once. The CDR3 is made up of 14 amino acids. Per the germline V gene, CDR1 is SEHNR and CDR2 is FQNEAQ (reference sequence). V was cut by 4 bases and J by 5 bases, with 14 bases left in between. The sample holds a few counts of this clonotype. Its target is unknown. Indicated treatment: roughly ten-day PBMC culture with coronavirus spike peptide pools or control peptides (ViraFEST assay). Each of days 3 and 7 saw half the medium replaced by fresh IL-2 medium.

The specimen was CD4+ T cells from blood, cultured in vitro. The chain joins TRBV7-9 to TRBJ1-2, with D unclear. This TCR was sampled from a human donor who had recovered from COVID-19. The chain's CDR3 is CASSSVGGRYGYTF. CDR3 DNA: TGTGCCAGCAGCTCAGTCGGCGGTAGATATGGCTACACCTTC.